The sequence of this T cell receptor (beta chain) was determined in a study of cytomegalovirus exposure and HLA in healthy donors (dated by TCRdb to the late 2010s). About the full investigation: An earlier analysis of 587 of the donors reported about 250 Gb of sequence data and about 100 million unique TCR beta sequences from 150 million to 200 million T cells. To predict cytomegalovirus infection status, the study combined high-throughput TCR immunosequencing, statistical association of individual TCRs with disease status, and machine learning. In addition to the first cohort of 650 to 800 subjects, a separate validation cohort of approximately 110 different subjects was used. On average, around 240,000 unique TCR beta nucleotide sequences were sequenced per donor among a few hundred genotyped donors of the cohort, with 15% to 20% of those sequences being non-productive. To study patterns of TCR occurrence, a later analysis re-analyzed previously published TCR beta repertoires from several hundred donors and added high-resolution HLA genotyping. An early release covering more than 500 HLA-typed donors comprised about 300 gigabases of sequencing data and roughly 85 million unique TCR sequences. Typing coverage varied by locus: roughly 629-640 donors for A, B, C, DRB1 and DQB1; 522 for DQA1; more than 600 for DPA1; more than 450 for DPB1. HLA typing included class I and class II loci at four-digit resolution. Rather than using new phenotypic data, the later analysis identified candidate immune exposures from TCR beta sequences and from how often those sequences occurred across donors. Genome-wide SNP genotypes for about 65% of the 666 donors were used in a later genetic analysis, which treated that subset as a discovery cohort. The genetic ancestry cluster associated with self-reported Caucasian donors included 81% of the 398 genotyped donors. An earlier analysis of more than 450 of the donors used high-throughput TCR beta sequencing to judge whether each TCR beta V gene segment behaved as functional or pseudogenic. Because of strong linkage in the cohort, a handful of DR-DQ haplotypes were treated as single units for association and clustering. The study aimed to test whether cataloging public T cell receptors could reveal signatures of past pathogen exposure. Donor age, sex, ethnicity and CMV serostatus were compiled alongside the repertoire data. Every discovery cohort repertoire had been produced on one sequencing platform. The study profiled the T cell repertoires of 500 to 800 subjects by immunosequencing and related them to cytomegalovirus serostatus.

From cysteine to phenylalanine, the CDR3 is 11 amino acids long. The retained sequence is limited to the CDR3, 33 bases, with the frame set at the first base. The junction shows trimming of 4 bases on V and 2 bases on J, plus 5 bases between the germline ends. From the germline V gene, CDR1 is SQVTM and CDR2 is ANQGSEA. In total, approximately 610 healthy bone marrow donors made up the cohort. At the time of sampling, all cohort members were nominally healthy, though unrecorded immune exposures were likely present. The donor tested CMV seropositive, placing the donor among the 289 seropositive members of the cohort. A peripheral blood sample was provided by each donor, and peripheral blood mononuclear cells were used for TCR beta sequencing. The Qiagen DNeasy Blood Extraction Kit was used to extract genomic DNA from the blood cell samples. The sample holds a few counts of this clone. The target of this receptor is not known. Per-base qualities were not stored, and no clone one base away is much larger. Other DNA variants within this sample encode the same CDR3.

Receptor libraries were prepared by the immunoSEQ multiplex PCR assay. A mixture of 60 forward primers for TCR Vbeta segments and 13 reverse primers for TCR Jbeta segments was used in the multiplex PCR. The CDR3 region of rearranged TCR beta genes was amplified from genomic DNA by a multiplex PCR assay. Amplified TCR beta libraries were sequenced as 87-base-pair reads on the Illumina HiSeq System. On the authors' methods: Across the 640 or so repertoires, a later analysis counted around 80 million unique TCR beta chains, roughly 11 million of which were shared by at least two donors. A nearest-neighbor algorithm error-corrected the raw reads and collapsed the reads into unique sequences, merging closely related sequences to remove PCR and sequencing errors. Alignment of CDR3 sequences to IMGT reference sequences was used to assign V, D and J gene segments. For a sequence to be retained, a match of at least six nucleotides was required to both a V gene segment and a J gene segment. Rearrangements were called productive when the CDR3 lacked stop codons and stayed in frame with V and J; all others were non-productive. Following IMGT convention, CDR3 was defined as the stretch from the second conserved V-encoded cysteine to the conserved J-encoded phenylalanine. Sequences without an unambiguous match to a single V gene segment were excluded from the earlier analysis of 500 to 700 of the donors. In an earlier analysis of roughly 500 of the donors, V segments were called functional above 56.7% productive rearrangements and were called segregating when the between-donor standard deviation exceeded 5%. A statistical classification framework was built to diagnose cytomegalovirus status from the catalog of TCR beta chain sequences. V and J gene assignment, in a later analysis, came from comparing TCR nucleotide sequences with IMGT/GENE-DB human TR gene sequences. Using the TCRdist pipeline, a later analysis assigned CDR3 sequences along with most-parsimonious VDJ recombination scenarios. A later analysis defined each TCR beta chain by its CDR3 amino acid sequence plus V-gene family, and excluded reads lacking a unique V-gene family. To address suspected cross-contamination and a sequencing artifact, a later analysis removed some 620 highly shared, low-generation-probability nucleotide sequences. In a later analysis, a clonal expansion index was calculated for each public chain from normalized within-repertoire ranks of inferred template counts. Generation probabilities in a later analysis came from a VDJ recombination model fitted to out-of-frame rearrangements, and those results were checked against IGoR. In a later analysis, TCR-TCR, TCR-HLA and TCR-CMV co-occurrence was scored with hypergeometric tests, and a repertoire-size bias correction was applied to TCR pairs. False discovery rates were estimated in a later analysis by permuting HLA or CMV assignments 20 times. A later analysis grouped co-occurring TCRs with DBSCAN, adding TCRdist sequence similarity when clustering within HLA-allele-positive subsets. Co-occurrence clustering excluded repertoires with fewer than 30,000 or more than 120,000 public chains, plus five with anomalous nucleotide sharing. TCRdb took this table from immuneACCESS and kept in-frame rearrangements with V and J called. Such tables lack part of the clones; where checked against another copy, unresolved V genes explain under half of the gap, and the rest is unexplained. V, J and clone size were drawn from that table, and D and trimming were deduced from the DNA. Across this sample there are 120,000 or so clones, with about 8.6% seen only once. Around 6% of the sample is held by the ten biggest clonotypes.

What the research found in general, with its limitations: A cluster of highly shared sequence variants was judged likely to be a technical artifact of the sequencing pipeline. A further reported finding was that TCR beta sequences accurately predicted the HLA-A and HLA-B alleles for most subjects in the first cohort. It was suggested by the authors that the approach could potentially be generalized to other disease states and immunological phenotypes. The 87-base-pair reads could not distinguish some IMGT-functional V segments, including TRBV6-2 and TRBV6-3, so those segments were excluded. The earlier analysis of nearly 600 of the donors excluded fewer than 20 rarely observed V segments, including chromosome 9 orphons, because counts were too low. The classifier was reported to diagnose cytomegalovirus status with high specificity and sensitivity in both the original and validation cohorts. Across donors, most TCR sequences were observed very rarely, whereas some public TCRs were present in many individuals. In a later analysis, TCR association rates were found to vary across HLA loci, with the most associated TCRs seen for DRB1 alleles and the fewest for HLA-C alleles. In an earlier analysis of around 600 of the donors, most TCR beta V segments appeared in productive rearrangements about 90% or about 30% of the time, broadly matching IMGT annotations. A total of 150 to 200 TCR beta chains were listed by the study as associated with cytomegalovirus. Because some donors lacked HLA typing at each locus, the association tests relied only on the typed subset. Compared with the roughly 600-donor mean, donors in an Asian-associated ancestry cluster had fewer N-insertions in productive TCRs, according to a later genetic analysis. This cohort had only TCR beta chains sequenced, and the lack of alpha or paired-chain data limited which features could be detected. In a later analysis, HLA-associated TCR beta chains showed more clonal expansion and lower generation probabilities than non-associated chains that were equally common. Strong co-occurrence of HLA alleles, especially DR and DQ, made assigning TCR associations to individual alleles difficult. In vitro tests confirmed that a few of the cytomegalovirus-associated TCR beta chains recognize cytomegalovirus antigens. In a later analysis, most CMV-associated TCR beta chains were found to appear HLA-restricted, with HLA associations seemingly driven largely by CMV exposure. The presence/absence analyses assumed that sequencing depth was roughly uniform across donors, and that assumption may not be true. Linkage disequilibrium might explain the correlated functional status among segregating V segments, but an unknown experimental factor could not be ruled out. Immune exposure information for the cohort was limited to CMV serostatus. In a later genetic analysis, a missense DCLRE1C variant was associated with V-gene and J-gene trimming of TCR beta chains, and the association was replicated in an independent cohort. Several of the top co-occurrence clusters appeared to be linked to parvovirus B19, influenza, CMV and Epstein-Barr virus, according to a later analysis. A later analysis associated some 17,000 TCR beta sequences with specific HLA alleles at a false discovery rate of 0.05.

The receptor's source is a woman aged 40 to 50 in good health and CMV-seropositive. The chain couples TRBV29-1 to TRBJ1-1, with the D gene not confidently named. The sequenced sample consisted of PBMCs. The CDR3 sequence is CSVAKNTEAFF. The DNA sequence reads TGCAGCGTTGCAAAAAACACTGAAGCTTTCTTT.